This T cell receptor beta chain was documented in a study of blood T cells in healthy people across ages. Study-wide results and limits: It was found that TCR beta diversity correlated strongly with the percentage of naive T cells. Changes in expanded clonotypes were possibly confounded, as the CMV status of donors was unknown.

The second PCR ran roughly 7 to 11 cycles with a sample-barcoded 5' primer and J-beta primers. One entry per CDR3 protein, called by TCRdb with MiXCR from the 5' RACE reads. The table records 1.8 million or so distinct CDR3 sequences, 30% to 40% of them present only once. This clonotype was detected only a few times. The antigen is not known. The TCR originated in a human donor in good health. Sequencing was carried out using blood.

CDR3 region: CSVGPSEGTDTQYF. The DNA of the CDR3 is TGCAGCGTTGGGCCTAGCGAGGGAACAGATACGCAGTATTTT. The gene calls are TRBV29-1 and TRBJ2-3; a possible D gene is TRBD2 (6 bases). Trimming stripped 4 bases from V and 3 bases from J, with 14 bases between. Germline V gives CDR1 SQVTM, CDR2 ANQGSEA. This CDR3 comprises 14 residues.